Listed here is a single TCR beta chain. Its cognate antigen is unknown. UMI-labeled 5' RACE yielded the TRB cDNA libraries. Each CDR3 protein gets one entry in TCRdb, which reprocessed the 5' RACE reads and gives no DNA. The sample holds tens of thousands of distinct CDR3 sequences. The data belong to a study of CXCR3-negative and CXCR3-positive naive CD8 T cells. Points from the study as a whole: Naive cells used TRBV-TRBJ genes in much the same way whether CXCR3-negative or CXCR3-positive; memory cells did not. Diversity proved comparably high across both naive subsets and much lower in memory CD8+ cells.

Germline CDR1 reads MDHEN; CDR2 reads SYDVKM. CDR3 length equals 13 residues. Naive CD8+ T cells showed a CD45RO-CCR7+CD27+CD95- phenotype. The chain couples TRBV28 to TRBJ2-7; TCRdb proposes TRBD1, but this gene call is untestable without DNA. The sequenced material came from naive CXCR3- CD8+ T cells from blood. Specified subset: CD45RO-CCR7+CD27+CD95- naive CD8+ T cells lacking CXCR3 (TNR3-). This clonotype was obtained from a human donor in good health. Some clones in this sample may be carry-over from other donors' samples. This CDR3 is CASSLGVTSEQYF. Together with reference TRBV28 and TRBJ2-7, the CDR3 gives the full variable domain: DVKVTQSSRYLVKRTGEKVFLECVQDMDHENMFWYRQDPGLGLRLIYFSYDVKMKEKGDIPEGYSVSREKKERFSLILESASTNQTSMYLCASSLGVTSEQYFGPGTRLTVT.